The 24 T cell receptor beta chains listed next were all sequenced from one sample in a study of cytomegalovirus exposure and HLA in healthy donors (dated 2017 in TCRdb). The method was the immunoSEQ multiplex PCR assay. Held by TCRdb, this immuneACCESS table contains in-frame sequences only and omits some clones. Under half of the omission traces to an unresolved V gene where checked; the cause of the rest is unknown. This sample comprises fewer than 60,000 clones, 90% to 95% of them detected only once. The top ten clones comprise more than 1.5% of the sample. The sample was PBMCs. The source is a woman younger than 30 in good health and CMV-seropositive.

The chain links TRBV5-1 to TRBJ1-3; D gene uncertain. The CDR3 contains 16 residues. Trimming stripped 4 bases from V and 0 bases from J, with 14 bases between. Germline V CDR1 and CDR2: SGHRS, YFSETQ. CDR3 nucleotides: TGCGCCAGCAGCCCCGGACTCCCTAGCTCTGGAAACACCATATATTTT. It is translated as CASSPGLPSSGNTIYF.

The genes are TRBV7-2 and TRBJ1-3, with unresolved D. Trimming removed 3 bases at V and 4 bases at J, with 13 bases between. Germline loops: CDR1 SGHTA, CDR2 FQGNSA. The CDR3 has 15 amino acids. The CDR3 sequence: CASSFFPGAGNTIYF. CDR3 nucleotide sequence: TGTGCCAGCAGCTTTTTCCCGGGAGCGGGAAACACCATATATTTT.

CDR3: CASETGSYPGTQYF. CDR3 sequence (DNA): TGTGCCAGCGAGACAGGGAGTTATCCGGGGACCCAGTACTTC. The chain employs TRBV2 and TRBJ2-5, with 7 bases matching TRBD1. J was trimmed by 7 bases and V by 8 bases; bases with no gene match: 13. CDR1 is SNHLY, CDR2 FYNNEI, per germline. The CDR3 spans 14 residues.

The chain carries TRBV5-1 and TRBJ2-7; 8 bases map to TRBD1. Germline V gene data show CDR1 as SGHRS and CDR2 as YFSETQ. The CDR3 loop spans 14 amino acids. V dropped 4 bases and J dropped 7; count of bases not matched to a gene: 10. The CDR3, as DNA: TGCGCCAGCAGCCCGATTCAGGGGGCCAGGGAGCAGTACTTC. Encoded protein: CASSPIQGAREQYF.

This clone was recorded only once. The chain joins TRBV6-4 to TRBJ2-2; 8 bases line up with TRBD1. Trimming took 6 bases from V and 6 from J; bases not matched to a gene: 6. The CDR3 is made up of 14 amino acids. Germline CDR1 and CDR2: MRHNA and SNTAGT. CDR3 in amino acids: CASRPDRGAGELFF. In DNA, the CDR3 is TGTGCCAGCAGGCCCGACAGGGGCGCCGGGGAGCTGTTTTTT.

V and J are TRBV4-1 and TRBJ2-3, with 10 bases lining up with TRBD2. The germline V gene encodes CDR1 MGHRA and CDR2 YSYEKL. This CDR3 region has 16 residues. The V gene end was trimmed by 1 base and the J gene end by 5 bases; junction bases not matched to a gene: 6. The CDR3 protein is CASSQVSLAGKDTQYF. Written as DNA, the CDR3 is TGCGCCAGCAGCCAAGTGTCACTAGCGGGGAAAGATACGCAGTATTTT.

This rearrangement joins TRBV19 to TRBJ1-1, with D perhaps TRBD1 (6 bases). This CDR3 is 14 amino acids long. Trimming removed 5 bases from V and 6 bases from J, with 16 bases in between. Germline V gene data show CDR1 as LNHDA and CDR2 as SQIVND (reference sequence). This CDR3 reads CASSSIRGMAEAFF. DNA of the CDR3: TGTGCCAGTAGTTCCATCAGGGGTATGGCTGAAGCTTTCTTT.

The rearrangement uses TRBV7-9 and TRBJ1-2, with 12 bases lining up with TRBD1. The CDR3 covers 18 residues. Germline V lookup: CDR1 SEHNR, CDR2 FQNEAQ (reference sequence). Trimming took 5 bases from V and 5 from J; bases not matched to a gene: 15. The DNA for the CDR3 is TGTGCCAGCAGCCCCCCGGGACAGGGGGCCCAATCTACTTATGGCTACACCTTC. This codes for CASSPPGQGAQSTYGYTF.

V and J are TRBV5-1 and TRBJ1-1; D might be TRBD1 (5 bases). Germline assignment: CDR1 SGHRS and CDR2 YFSETQ. CDR3 length: 14 amino acids. Trimming shortened V by 0 bases and J by 2 bases, and 8 bases separated the two germline ends. This CDR3 reads CASSLGTINTEAFF. The CDR3 DNA is TGCGCCAGCAGCTTGGGGACAATAAACACTGAAGCTTTCTTT.

The chain joins TRBV11-1 to TRBJ2-7; the match to TRBD1 covers 11 bases. This CDR3 has 16 residues. Trimming cost V 5 bases and J 3 bases; bases outside gene matches: 9. Germline loops: CDR1 SGHAT, CDR2 FQDESV (reference sequence). For the CDR3, the DNA is TGTGCCAGCAGCCTAAACCCCGGGACAGGGGGCTACGAGCAGTACTTC. Amino acid sequence: CASSLNPGTGGYEQYF.

This chain uses TRBV6-5 with TRBJ1-5, with a possible D match to TRBD1 (5 bases). CDR1 MNHEY and CDR2 SVGAGI come from the germline V gene. This CDR3 has 12 residues. Trimming stripped 4 bases from V and 7 bases from J, with 8 bases between. The CDR3 nucleotides are TGTGCCAGCAGTTTCCAGGGACAGCCCCAGCATTTT. Translated, it gives CASSFQGQPQHF.

The chain links TRBV5-6 to TRBJ1-5; D is ambiguous. Germline CDR1 SGHDT, CDR2 YYEEEE. V dropped 2 bases and J dropped 4 bases, with 10 bases sitting between them. The CDR3 is made up of 14 amino acids. The CDR3 sequence: CASSFFRDNQPQHF. CDR3 coding DNA: TGTGCCAGCAGCTTTTTCCGGGATAATCAGCCCCAGCATTTT.

The chain links TRBV10-3 to TRBJ2-3, with 10 bases that match TRBD2. From germline, CDR1 is ENHRY and CDR2 SYGVKD. V shed 8 bases and J 3 bases; nucleotides not matched to a gene: 8. CDR3 length equals 15 residues. This CDR3 reads CAIARSGGVTDTQYF. The CDR3 DNA is TGTGCCATCGCCCGGAGCGGGGGGGTAACAGATACGCAGTATTTT.

The chain employs TRBV27 and TRBJ2-7; 7 bases fit TRBD1. CDR1 is MNHEY and CDR2 is SMNVEV in the germline V gene (reference sequence). This CDR3 comprises 12 residues. Trimming cost V 9 bases and J 6 bases; bases outside gene matches: 8. The CDR3 loop is CASHTYRGEQYF. The CDR3 DNA follows: TGTGCCAGTCACACCTACAGGGGCGAGCAGTACTTC.

The J gene is TRBJ2-7, the V gene TRBV7-2, with 8 bases that match TRBD2. V gave up 5 bases and J gave up 0 bases; unmatched junction bases: 6. From germline, CDR1 is SGHTA and CDR2 FQGNSA. This CDR3 is built from 15 residues. CDR3 nucleotide sequence: TGTGCCAGCAGCCGGGCGGGGGGTAGCTCCTACGAGCAGTACTTC. Its protein is CASSRAGGSSYEQYF.

The chain is built from TRBV5-4 and TRBJ1-1, with D perhaps matching TRBD1 (6 bases). With 1 base removed from V and 2 bases from J, the gap between germline ends came to 15 bases. Looked up from germline, CDR1 is SGHNT and CDR2 is YYREEE (reference sequence). This CDR3 comprises 16 residues. The CDR3, as DNA: TGTGCCAGCAGCTTGTTCTCAGGGGAACTAAACACTGAAGCTTTCTTT. Translating gives CASSLFSGELNTEAFF.

This chain links TRBV19 with TRBJ1-2; 8 bases map to TRBD1. The CDR3 has 14 residues. Germline V gene sequence: CDR1 LNHDA, CDR2 SQIVND (reference sequence). Trimming took 3 bases from V and 8 from J; bases not matched to a gene: 8. The CDR3, as DNA: TGTGCCAGTAGTATGCGGCAGGGGGCAGGCGGCTACACCTTC. Translated, it gives CASSMRQGAGGYTF. Complete variable domain (other parts from reference TRBV19 and TRBJ1-2): DGGITQSPKYLFRKEGQNVTLSCEQNLNHDAMYWYRQDPGQGLRLIYYSQIVNDFQKGDIAEGYSVSREKKESFPLTVTSAQKNPTAFYLCASSMRQGAGGYTFGSGTRLTVV.

This chain connects TRBV2 to TRBJ2-2; 8 nucleotides agree with TRBD1. The CDR3 has 15 amino acids. Germline trimming cut 6 bases from V and 4 bases from J; bases unmatched to any gene: 7. Per the germline V gene, CDR1 is SNHLY and CDR2 is FYNNEI. Here the CDR3 reads CASRMNRGSTGELFF. CDR3 DNA: TGTGCCAGCAGGATGAACAGGGGGTCCACCGGGGAGCTGTTTTTT.

The chain joins TRBV6-5 to TRBJ1-2; 7 nucleotides line up with TRBD1. This CDR3 has 12 residues. Looked up from germline, CDR1 is MNHEY and CDR2 is SVGAGI. The CDR3 is CVVSTGSYGYTF. Written as DNA, the CDR3 is TGTGTCGTATCGACAGGGAGCTATGGCTACACCTTC.

The chain is built from TRBV7-2 and TRBJ2-4, with D possibly matching TRBD1 (5 bases). V shed 1 base and J shed 5 bases, with 15 bases lying between them. Germline V lookup: CDR1 SGHTA, CDR2 FQGNSA. This CDR3 region has 16 residues. The CDR3 nucleotides are TGTGCCAGCAGCTTAGGGCAGGGCAGGTCGGAAAACATTCAGTACTTC. Its translation: CASSLGQGRSENIQYF.

V is TRBV18 and J is TRBJ1-6; D is unresolved. V lost 5 bases, J lost 9 bases, and 11 bases lay in between. Germline lookup yields CDR1 KGHSH and CDR2 LQKENI. The CDR3 is 13 residues long. The CDR3 DNA follows: TGTGCCAGCTCAGAATTAGAGCTTTCACCCCTCCACTTT. Amino acids: CASSELELSPLHF.

V is TRBV5-5 and J is TRBJ2-1; maybe TRBD1 (6 bases). The CDR3 length is 13 residues. The ends were cut back, 2 bases at V and 11 bases at J, with 14 bases in the middle. Germline CDR1 and CDR2: SGHKS and YYEKEE (reference sequence). Here the CDR3 reads CASSLGGPPKQFF. For the CDR3, the DNA is TGTGCCAGCAGCTTAGGGGGTCCCCCAAAGCAGTTCTTC. Together with reference TRBV5-5 and TRBJ2-1, the CDR3 gives the full variable domain: DAGVTQSPTHLIKTRGQQVTLRCSPISGHKSVSWYQQVLGQGPQFIFQYYEKEERGRGNFPDRFSARQFPNYSSELNVNALLLGDSALYLCASSLGGPPKQFFGPGTRLTVL.

The CDR3 DNA sequence: TGTGCCAGCAGCTCCTTACAGGGATACTATGGCTACACCTTC. Translating gives CASSSLQGYYGYTF. The chain couples TRBV7-9 to TRBJ1-2, with D possibly matching TRBD1 (6 bases). V was shortened by 4 bases and J by 3 bases, with 12 bases between the two germline ends. In germline, CDR1 is SEHNR, CDR2 FQNEAQ (reference sequence). The CDR3 covers 14 residues. The variable domain in full, with the rest retrieved from reference TRBV7-9 and TRBJ1-2, is DTGVSQNPRHKITKRGQNVTFRCDPISEHNRLYWYRQTLGQGPEFLTYFQNEAQLEKSRLLSDRFSAERPKGSFSTLEIQRTEQGDSAMYLCASSSLQGYYGYTFGSGTRLTVV.

The chain recombines TRBV7-9 with TRBJ2-2; 7 bases align to TRBD1. CDR3 length: 17 amino acids. V gave up 2 bases and J gave up 4 bases; unmatched junction bases: 10. The germline gives CDR1 SEHNR, CDR2 FQNEAQ (reference sequence). CDR3 sequence (DNA): TGTGCCAGCAGCTTACCCCCCCAACAGGGGAGCACCGGGGAGCTGTTTTTT. This encodes CASSLPPQQGSTGELFF.